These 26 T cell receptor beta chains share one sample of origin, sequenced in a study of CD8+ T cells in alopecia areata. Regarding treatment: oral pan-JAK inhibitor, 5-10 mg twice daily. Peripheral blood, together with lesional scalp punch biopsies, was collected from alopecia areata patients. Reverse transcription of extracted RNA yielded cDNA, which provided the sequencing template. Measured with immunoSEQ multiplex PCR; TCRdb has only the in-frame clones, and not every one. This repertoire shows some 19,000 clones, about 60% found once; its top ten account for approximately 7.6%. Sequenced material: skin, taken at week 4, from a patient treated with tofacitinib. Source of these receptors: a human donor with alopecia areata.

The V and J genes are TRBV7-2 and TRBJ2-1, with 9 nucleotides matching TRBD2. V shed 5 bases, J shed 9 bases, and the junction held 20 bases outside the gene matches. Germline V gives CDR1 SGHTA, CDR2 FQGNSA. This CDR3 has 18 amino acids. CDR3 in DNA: TGTGCCAGCAGCCTACACCCCCCCTGGCGGGGGGGCGGTGGTGAGCAGTTCTTC. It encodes CASSLHPPWRGGGGEQFF.

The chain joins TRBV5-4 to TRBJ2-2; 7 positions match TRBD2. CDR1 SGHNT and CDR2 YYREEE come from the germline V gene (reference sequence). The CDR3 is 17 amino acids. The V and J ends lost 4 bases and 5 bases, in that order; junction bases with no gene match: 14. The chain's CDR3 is CASSPGPDGSGTGELFF. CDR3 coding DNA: TGTGCCAGCAGCCCCGGTCCCGACGGTAGCGGGACCGGGGAGCTGTTTTTT. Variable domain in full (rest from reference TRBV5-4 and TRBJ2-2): ETGVTQSPTHLIKTRGQQVTLRCSSQSGHNTVSWYQQALGQGPQFIFQYYREEENGRGNFPPRFSGLQFPNYSSELNVNALELDDSALYLCASSPGPDGSGTGELFFGEGSRLTVL.

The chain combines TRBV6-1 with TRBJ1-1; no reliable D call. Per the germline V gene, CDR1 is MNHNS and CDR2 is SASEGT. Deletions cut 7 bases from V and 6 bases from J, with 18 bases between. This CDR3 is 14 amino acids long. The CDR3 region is CASKPWVQGPEAFF. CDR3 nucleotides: TGTGCCAGCAAGCCATGGGTTCAAGGGCCTGAAGCTTTCTTT.

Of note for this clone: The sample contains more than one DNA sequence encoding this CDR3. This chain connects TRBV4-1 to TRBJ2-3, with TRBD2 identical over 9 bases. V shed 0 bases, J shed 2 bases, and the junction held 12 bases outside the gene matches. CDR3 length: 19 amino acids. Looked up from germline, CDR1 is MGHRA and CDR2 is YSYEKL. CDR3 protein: CASSQDLRGGVSNTDTQYF. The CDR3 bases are TGCGCCAGCAGCCAAGATCTTCGCGGGGGGGTTTCCAACACAGATACGCAGTATTTT.

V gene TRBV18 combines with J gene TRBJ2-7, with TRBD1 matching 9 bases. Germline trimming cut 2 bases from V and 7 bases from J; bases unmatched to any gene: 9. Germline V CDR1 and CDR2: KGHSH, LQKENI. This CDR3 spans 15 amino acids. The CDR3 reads CASSPFRDRAGEQYF. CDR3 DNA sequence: TGTGCCAGCTCACCATTTAGGGACAGGGCGGGTGAGCAGTACTTC. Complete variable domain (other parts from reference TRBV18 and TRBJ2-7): NAGVMQNPRHLVRRRGQEARLRCSPMKGHSHVYWYRQLPEEGLKFMVYLQKENIIDESGMPKERFSAEFPKEGPSILRIQQVVRGDSAAYFCASSPFRDRAGEQYFGPGTRLTVT.

CDR3 sequence (DNA): TGCGCCAGCAGCCAAGACGTCGGGGGCGTATACAATGAGCAGTTCTTC. Encoded protein: CASSQDVGGVYNEQFF. The genes are TRBV4-1 and TRBJ2-1; D could derive from TRBD1 or TRBD2 (6 bases each). CDR1 is MGHRA, CDR2 YSYEKL, per germline. This CDR3 spans 16 amino acids. Trimming removed 0 bases from V and 4 bases from J, with 13 bases in between.

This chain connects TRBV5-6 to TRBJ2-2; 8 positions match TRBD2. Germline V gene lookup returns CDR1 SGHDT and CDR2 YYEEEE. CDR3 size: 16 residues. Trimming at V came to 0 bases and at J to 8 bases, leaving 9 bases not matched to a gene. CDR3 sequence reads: CASSLVSGALLGELFF. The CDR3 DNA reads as TGTGCCAGCAGCTTGGTTAGCGGGGCCCTTCTGGGGGAGCTGTTTTTT.

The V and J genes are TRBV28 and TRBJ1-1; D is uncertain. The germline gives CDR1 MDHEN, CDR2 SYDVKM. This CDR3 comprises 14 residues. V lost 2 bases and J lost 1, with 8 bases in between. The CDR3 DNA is TGTGCCAGCAGTTTAGCTCGCCCGAACACTGAAGCTTTCTTT. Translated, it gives CASSLARPNTEAFF.

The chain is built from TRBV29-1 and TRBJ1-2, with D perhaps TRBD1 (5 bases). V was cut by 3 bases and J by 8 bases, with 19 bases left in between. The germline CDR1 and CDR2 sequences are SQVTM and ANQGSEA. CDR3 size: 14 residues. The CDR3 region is CSVDPGVSEGGYTF. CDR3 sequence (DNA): TGCAGCGTTGACCCGGGGGTGTCCGAGGGGGGCTACACCTTC. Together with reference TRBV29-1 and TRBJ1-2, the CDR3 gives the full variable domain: SAVISQKPSRDICQRGTSLTIQCQVDSQVTMMFWYRQQPGQSLTLIATANQGSEATYESGFVIDKFPISRPNLTFSTLTVSNMSPEDSSIYLCSVDPGVSEGGYTFGSGTRLTVV.

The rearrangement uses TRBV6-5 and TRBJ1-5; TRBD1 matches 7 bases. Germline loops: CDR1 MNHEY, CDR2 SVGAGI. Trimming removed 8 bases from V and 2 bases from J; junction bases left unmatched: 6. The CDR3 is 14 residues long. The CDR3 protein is CASYGTDGNQPQHF. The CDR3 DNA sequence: TGTGCCAGCTATGGGACAGACGGCAATCAGCCCCAGCATTTT.

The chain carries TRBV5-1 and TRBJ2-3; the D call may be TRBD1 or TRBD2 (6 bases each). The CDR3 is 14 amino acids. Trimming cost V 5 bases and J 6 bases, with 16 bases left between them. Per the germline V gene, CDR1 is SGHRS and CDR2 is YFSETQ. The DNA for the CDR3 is TGCGCCAGCAGGGAGGAGGGACAATCTGATACGCAGTATTTT. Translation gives CASREEGQSDTQYF.

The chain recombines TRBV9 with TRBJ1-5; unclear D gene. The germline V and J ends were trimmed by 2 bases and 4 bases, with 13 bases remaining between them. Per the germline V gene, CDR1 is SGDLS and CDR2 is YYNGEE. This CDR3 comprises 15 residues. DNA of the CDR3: TGTGCCAGCAGCGTTGGGCTCTTTTCTAATCAGCCCCAGCATTTT. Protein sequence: CASSVGLFSNQPQHF. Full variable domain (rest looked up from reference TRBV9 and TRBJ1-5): DSGVTQTPKHLITATGQRVTLRCSPRSGDLSVYWYQQSLDQGLQFLIQYYNGEERAKGNILERFSAQQFPDLHSELNLSSLELGDSALYFCASSVGLFSNQPQHFGDGTRLSIL.

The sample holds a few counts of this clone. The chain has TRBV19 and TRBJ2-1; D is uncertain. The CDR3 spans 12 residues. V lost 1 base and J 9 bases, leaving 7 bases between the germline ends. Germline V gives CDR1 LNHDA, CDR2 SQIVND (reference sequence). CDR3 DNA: TGTGCCAGTAGTATAGGGTATGCTGAGCAGTTCTTC. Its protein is CASSIGYAEQFF.

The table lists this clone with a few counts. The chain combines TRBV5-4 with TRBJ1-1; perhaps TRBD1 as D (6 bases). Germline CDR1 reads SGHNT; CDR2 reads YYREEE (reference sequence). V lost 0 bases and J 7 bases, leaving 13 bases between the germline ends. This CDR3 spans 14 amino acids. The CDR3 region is CASSLVPGADEAFF. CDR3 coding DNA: TGTGCCAGCAGCTTGGTCCCAGGGGCTGATGAAGCTTTCTTT.

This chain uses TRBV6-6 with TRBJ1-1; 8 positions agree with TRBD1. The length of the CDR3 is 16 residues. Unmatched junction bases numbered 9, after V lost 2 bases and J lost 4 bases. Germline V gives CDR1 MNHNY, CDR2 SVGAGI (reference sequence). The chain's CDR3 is CASSYKTGALPTEAFF. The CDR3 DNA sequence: TGTGCCAGCAGTTACAAGACAGGGGCCCTCCCCACTGAAGCTTTCTTT.

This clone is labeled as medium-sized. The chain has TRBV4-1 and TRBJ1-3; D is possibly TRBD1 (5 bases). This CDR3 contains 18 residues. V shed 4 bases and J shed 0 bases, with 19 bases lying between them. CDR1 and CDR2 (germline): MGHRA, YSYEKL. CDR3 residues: CASSLGGSGPSSGNTIYF. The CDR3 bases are TGCGCCAGCAGCCTGGGGGGGTCAGGGCCTTCCTCTGGAAACACCATATATTTT.

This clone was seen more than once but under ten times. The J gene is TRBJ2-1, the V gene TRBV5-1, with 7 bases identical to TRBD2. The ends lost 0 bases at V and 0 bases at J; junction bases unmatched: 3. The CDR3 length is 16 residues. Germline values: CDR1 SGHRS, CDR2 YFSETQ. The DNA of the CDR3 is TGCGCCAGCAGCTTGGACGGCGGGGGCTCCTACAATGAGCAGTTCTTC. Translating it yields CASSLDGGGSYNEQFF.

The CDR3 DNA sequence: TGTGCCAGCAGCTTAAGGGACAGTAGCACAGATACGCAGTATTTT. It is translated as CASSLRDSSTDTQYF. The genes are TRBV7-2 and TRBJ2-3; 7 nucleotides agree with TRBD1. CDR3 length equals 15 residues. CDR1 SGHTA and CDR2 FQGNSA come from the germline V gene. V trimming: 2 bases; J trimming: 0 bases; junction bases outside the gene matches: 2.

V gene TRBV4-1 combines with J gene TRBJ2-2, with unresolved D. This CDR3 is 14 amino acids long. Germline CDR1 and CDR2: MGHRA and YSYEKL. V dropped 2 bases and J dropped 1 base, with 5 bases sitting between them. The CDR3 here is CASSQLWNTGELFF. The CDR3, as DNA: TGCGCCAGCAGCCAATTATGGAACACCGGGGAGCTGTTTTTT.

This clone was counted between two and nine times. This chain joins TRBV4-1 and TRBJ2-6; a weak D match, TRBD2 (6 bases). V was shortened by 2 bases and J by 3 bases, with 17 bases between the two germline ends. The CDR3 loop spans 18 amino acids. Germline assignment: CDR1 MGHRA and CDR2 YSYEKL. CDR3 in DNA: TGCGCCAGCAGCCAAAGGTCAGCGGGCAGGCGTGGGGCCAACGTCCTGACTTTC. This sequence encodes CASSQRSAGRRGANVLTF.

CDR3: CASSVGGRGRVNEQFF. CDR3 sequence (DNA): TGTGCCAGCAGCGTAGGGGGCAGGGGGCGCGTCAATGAGCAGTTCTTC. This chain links TRBV9 with TRBJ2-1; 8 nucleotides agree with TRBD1. This CDR3 spans 16 amino acids. Trimming took 0 bases from V and 6 from J; bases not matched to a gene: 8. Germline V CDR1 and CDR2: SGDLS, YYNGEE.

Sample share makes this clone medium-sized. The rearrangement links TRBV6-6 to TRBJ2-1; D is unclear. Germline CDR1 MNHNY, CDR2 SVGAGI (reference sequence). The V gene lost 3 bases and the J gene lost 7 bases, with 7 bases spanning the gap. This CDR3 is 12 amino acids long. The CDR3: CASSYIKNEQFF. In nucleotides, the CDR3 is TGTGCCAGCAGTTATATAAAGAATGAGCAGTTCTTC.

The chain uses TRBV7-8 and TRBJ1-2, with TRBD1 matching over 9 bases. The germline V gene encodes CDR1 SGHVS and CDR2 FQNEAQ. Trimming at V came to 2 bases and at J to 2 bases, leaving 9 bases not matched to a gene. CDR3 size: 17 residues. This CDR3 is CASSLLRTGAVNYGYTF. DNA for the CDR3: TGTGCCAGCAGCTTATTACGGACAGGGGCTGTGAACTATGGCTACACCTTC.

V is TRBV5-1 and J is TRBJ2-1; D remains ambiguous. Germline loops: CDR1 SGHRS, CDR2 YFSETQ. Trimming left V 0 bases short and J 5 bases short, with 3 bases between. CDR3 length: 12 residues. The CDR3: CASSLVDNEQFF. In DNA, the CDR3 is TGCGCCAGCAGCTTGGTGGACAATGAGCAGTTCTTC.

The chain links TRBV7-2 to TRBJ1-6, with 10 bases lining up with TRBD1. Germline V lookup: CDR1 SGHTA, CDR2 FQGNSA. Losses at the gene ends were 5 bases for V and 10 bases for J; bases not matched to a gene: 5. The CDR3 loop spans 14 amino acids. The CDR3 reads CASSPRDRGSPLHF. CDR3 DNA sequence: TGTGCCAGCAGCCCGCGGGACAGGGGCTCACCCCTCCACTTT.

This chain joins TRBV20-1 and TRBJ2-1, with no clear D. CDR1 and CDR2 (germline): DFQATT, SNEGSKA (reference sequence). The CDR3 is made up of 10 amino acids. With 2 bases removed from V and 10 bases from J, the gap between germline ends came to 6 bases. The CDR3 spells CSARLREQFF. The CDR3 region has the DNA TGCAGTGCTAGATTACGGGAGCAGTTCTTC.